This T cell receptor beta chain derives from a study of graft-versus-host responses after intestinal transplantation. About the study: Multivisceral, liver-intestinal, or isolated intestinal grafts went to recipients. Induction with anti-thymocyte globulin, then tacrolimus and steroids for around three years, was given to all recipients.

The V and J ends lost 6 bases and 2 bases respectively, with 8 bases between them. Germline assignment: CDR1 MNHNY and CDR2 SVGAGI (reference sequence). The CDR3 has 13 residues. Overall study findings and caveats: Early post-transplant declines in HvG were associated with peak levels of circulating GvH clones. GvH clones detected in recipient marrow included some appearing first in ileum or blood.

The assay was immunoSEQ multiplex PCR, and TCRdb's table has in-frame clones only and misses some. The data show some 110,000 clones, 75% to 95% seen once. Worth noting for this clone: Its matching antigen is unknown.

The TCR was taken from a human donor who received an intestinal transplant. Here the sequenced sample was unstimulated CD4+ T cells sorted from spleen or lymph node cells, taken before intestinal transplant. The chain links TRBV6-6 to TRBJ2-1; D is perhaps TRBD1 (6 bases). CDR3 region: CASSRDTYNEQFF. In DNA form, the CDR3 reads TGTGCCAGCAGCCGGGACACCTACAATGAGCAGTTCTTC.